These 15 T cell receptor beta chains were all obtained from the same sample, sequenced in a study of a mutant IDH1 vaccine in newly diagnosed glioma. Stated time point: baseline, week 1 (first vaccination visit). The treatment here: pre-vaccination baseline after standard-of-care therapy. Using immunoSEQ multiplex PCR, the repertoire was profiled, and TCRdb retains in-frame clones only, with some absent. The data show about 30,000 clones, over 70% seen once. Here the sequenced sample was PBMCs, taken from a glioma patient treated with radiotherapy, temozolomide or both. The receptors derive from a man aged 25-40 years with glioma.

The CDR3 coding sequence is TGTGCCTGGAGTCCGGACAGGCTTAGCAATCAGCCCCAGCATTTT. It codes for CAWSPDRLSNQPQHF. The chain recombines TRBV30 with TRBJ1-5, with 7 bases lining up with TRBD1. Germline V gene data show CDR1 as GTSNPN and CDR2 as SVGIG (reference sequence). This CDR3 has 15 residues. Losses at the gene ends were 2 bases for V and 0 bases for J; bases not matched to a gene: 4.

The chain carries TRBV11-2 and TRBJ2-6; the match to TRBD1 covers 7 bases. V trimming: 5 bases; J trimming: 4 bases; junction bases outside the gene matches: 17. The CDR3 totals 19 residues. Looked up from germline, CDR1 is SGHAT and CDR2 is FQNNGV. The CDR3 is CASSPTSWDSSSGANVLTF. CDR3 in DNA: TGTGCCAGCAGCCCAACGAGTTGGGACAGTTCGTCGGGGGCCAACGTCCTGACTTTC.

This clone appeared a few times. The V gene is TRBV29-1, the J gene TRBJ1-2; possible D gene TRBD1, 5 bases. Per the germline V gene, CDR1 is SQVTM and CDR2 is ANQGSEA. This CDR3 comprises 13 residues. V was cut by 4 bases and J by 3 bases, with 12 bases left in between. The CDR3 reads CSVASGDYYGYTF. Written as DNA, the CDR3 is TGCAGCGTTGCGTCCGGGGACTACTATGGCTACACCTTC.

This chain joins TRBV5-4 and TRBJ2-1; 9 positions match TRBD1. Germline V lookup: CDR1 SGHNT, CDR2 YYREEE (reference sequence). This CDR3 has 15 residues. Losses at the gene ends were 3 bases for V and 5 bases for J; bases not matched to a gene: 6. This chain's CDR3 is CASSYGTGFDNEQFF. Written as DNA, the CDR3 is TGTGCCAGCAGCTACGGGACAGGGTTTGACAATGAGCAGTTCTTC.

V gene TRBV2 combines with J gene TRBJ1-1, with D perhaps matching TRBD1 (6 bases). The germline V gene has CDR1 SNHLY and CDR2 FYNNEI. The ends were cut back, 4 bases at V and 3 bases at J, with 12 bases in the middle. This CDR3 region has 14 residues. The CDR3, as DNA: TGTGCCAGCAGTGGGTCAGGGGCGGACACTGAAGCTTTCTTT. Its translation is CASSGSGADTEAFF.

The chain couples TRBV6-1 to TRBJ1-6; D may be TRBD1 (6 bases). The germline V gene encodes CDR1 MNHNS and CDR2 SASEGT. Trimming took off 2 bases at V and 10 bases at J, with 12 bases between the two ends. CDR3 length: 14 residues. CDR3 sequence reads: CASSEIGGESPLHF. DNA for the CDR3: TGTGCCAGCAGTGAAATCGGGGGCGAATCACCCCTCCACTTT.

DNA of the CDR3: TGTGCCAGCAGTAAAGGGGGCGCCATGAACACTGAAGCTTTCTTT. It encodes CASSKGGAMNTEAFF. V and J are TRBV7-2 and TRBJ1-1; TRBD1 aligns across 7 bases. V lost 6 bases to trimming and J lost 0 bases; unmatched junction nucleotides: 7. In germline, CDR1 is SGHTA, CDR2 FQGNSA. The length of the CDR3 is 15 residues.

This clone was found a few times. The chain is built from TRBV4-3 and TRBJ1-1; TRBD1 matches 8 bases. This CDR3 has 13 amino acids. Germline V CDR1 and CDR2: LGHNA, YSLEER. The ends lost 4 bases at V and 6 bases at J; junction bases unmatched: 4. The CDR3 DNA sequence: TGCGCCAGCAGCCGGGACAGGAGGGCTGAAGCTTTCTTT. Protein: CASSRDRRAEAFF.

The V gene is TRBV6-6, the J gene TRBJ1-4; 9 nucleotides match TRBD1. The CDR3 extends over 13 amino acids. V was clipped by 5 bases and J by 8 bases; unmatched bases: 3. Per germline, CDR1 MNHNY and CDR2 SVGAGI (reference sequence). The CDR3 DNA follows: TGTGCCAGCAGTATGGGACAGGGCGAAAAACTGTTTTTT. Its translation: CASSMGQGEKLFF.

The chain carries TRBV6-5 and TRBJ1-6; D remains unclear. Trimming left V 5 bases short and J 8 bases short, with 10 bases between. The germline V gene encodes CDR1 MNHEY and CDR2 SVGAGI. The CDR3 has 13 amino acids. The CDR3 DNA reads TGTGCCAGCAGTGGACGGGAACATTCACCCCTCCACTTT. Protein: CASSGREHSPLHF.

The chain links TRBV7-9 to TRBJ1-3; 9 nucleotides line up with TRBD1. J gave up 3 bases and V 9 bases, and 9 bases lay outside the gene matches. The CDR3 length is 15 residues. The germline CDR1 and CDR2 sequences are SEHNR and FQNEAQ (reference sequence). This CDR3 is CASYSDRGNGNTIYF. The DNA for the CDR3 is TGTGCCAGTTATTCGGACAGGGGAAATGGAAACACCATATATTTT. The variable domain in full, with the rest retrieved from reference TRBV7-9 and TRBJ1-3, is DTGVSQNPRHKITKRGQNVTFRCDPISEHNRLYWYRQTLGQGPEFLTYFQNEAQLEKSRLLSDRFSAERPKGSFSTLEIQRTEQGDSAMYLCASYSDRGNGNTIYFGEGSWLTVV.

This clone was recorded once. V is TRBV6-5 and J is TRBJ1-2, with D possibly matching TRBD1 (5 bases). Per germline, CDR1 MNHEY and CDR2 SVGAGI. The CDR3 sequence is 13 residues long. V lost 3 bases to trimming and J lost 7 bases, with 12 bases between them. The CDR3 coding sequence is TGTGCCAGCAGTTATCGGCAGGGATTTGGCTACACCTTC. Protein sequence: CASSYRQGFGYTF.

In this sample, this clone turned up once. The genes are TRBV5-6 and TRBJ2-7, with D tentatively TRBD1 (6 bases). CDR1 SGHDT and CDR2 YYEEEE come from the germline V gene. This CDR3 is built from 15 residues. V shed 0 bases and J shed 4 bases, with 14 bases lying between them. The CDR3 reads CASSLDMGHRYEQYF. The CDR3 DNA reads as TGTGCCAGCAGCTTGGACATGGGACACCGGTACGAGCAGTACTTC.

The DNA for the CDR3 is TGCGCCAGCAGCCAAGATCACCGGGCAATGAACACTGAAGCTTTCTTT. Its protein is CASSQDHRAMNTEAFF. The chain couples TRBV4-1 to TRBJ1-1; D is uncertain. Trimming took 0 bases from V and 0 from J, leaving 11 bases between them. Germline CDR1 and CDR2: MGHRA and YSYEKL. The CDR3 contains 16 residues.

The chain couples TRBV5-1 to TRBJ1-2, with 8 bases lining up with TRBD1. Germline assignment: CDR1 SGHRS and CDR2 YFSETQ. V was pared by 5 bases and J by 8 bases, with 14 bases of the junction left unmatched. The CDR3 is made up of 15 amino acids. CDR3 protein: CASRRGQGARRGYTF. The CDR3 nucleotides read TGCGCCAGCAGAAGAGGGCAGGGGGCGCGTCGCGGCTACACCTTC. Supplemented by reference TRBV5-1 and TRBJ1-2, the full variable domain reads KAGVTQTPRYLIKTRGQQVTLSCSPISGHRSVSWYQQTPGQGLQFLFEYFSETQRNKGNFPGRFSGRQFSNSRSEMNVSTLELGDSALYLCASRRGQGARRGYTFGSGTRLTVV.